This TCR beta chain was recovered during a study of tumor and adjacent non-tumor tissue in lung cancer listed by TCRdb under 2018. Broadly, across the study: Of the cohort, over 9 patients had adenocarcinoma, 2 had squamous cell carcinoma and 1 had small cell lung cancer. In total, sequencing yielded 125,075,908 productive TCRbeta reads, which works out to an average of around 4.2 million reads per sample. Bulk TCRbeta repertoires were compared between lung tumor tissue and matched distant non-tumor lung tissue obtained from around 16 lung cancer patients. For each patient, one tumor sample and one normal lung sample were taken, giving under 35 paired specimens that underwent TCRbeta CDR3 sequencing. Ages among the approximately 15 patients ranged from roughly 30 to 76 years, there were 10 or so men and 5 women, and disease was at TNM stage I to III. The paper's findings and limits, for the study overall: Younger patients had significantly higher TCR diversity, and higher tumor TCR diversity was associated with shorter overall and disease-free survival. Neither the sequencing platform nor unique molecular identifiers are named or mentioned anywhere in the methods. TCR diversity (inverse Simpson) was significantly higher in tumor than in normal lung tissue (about 400 vs 150, P = 0.0075, Mann-Whitney U test). Peripheral blood was not sequenced, so blood TCRbeta repertoires in these lung cancer patients were not examined. The top 100 clones made up a significantly larger cumulative share of the repertoire in normal lung than in tumor tissue. The cohort had only around 14 patients, and the authors noted that larger samples and more detailed clinical data are needed.

Inclusive of the bounding cysteine and phenylalanine, the CDR3 is 15 residues long. Here the CDR3 DNA is all that survives: 45 bases in frame from base 1. The germline V gene gives CDR1 as MNHEY and CDR2 as SVGAGI. A word on this clonotype: It has no known antigen specificity. A junction end diverges from the germline sequence, so it may reflect a read error.

Receptors were amplified or captured by multiplex PCR. This sample was sequenced with an Illumina HiSeq 2500. Following protocols modified from ARM-PCR, the researchers constructed TCRbeta libraries through three rounds of nested PCR with primers (Table S4). Before sequencing, PCR products of 200-500 bp were excised from the gel and purified with the QIAquick gel extraction kit. In the original analysis: Trimmomatic was used to clean the reads, FLASH merged the cleaned reads into complete CDR3 sequences, and MiTCR assigned the sequences to V(D)J germline segments. Clonal diversity was calculated as the inverse Simpson's index using VDJtools. In-frame sequences lacking a premature stop codon were counted as productive reads. TCRdb ran its own pipeline on the public reads, namely fastp trimming at Q25 and MiXCR clone calling, and kept in-frame beta chains. Every distinct CDR3 protein forms one entry, paired with its most common genes and DNA. For this entry, the V and J calls and clone size follow TCRdb and not the study's own pipeline. The sample data list 75,000 to 100,000 distinct CDR3 sequences, and 67% of these were observed just once. Approximately 16% of the sample is in the top ten clones.

RNA was isolated from bulk unsorted tissue, and RNA quality was assessed with a NanoDrop ND-1000 and an Agilent 2100. The donors were newly diagnosed lung cancer patients admitted for thoracic surgery in China from August to November 2014 who had not received prior chemotherapy. Patients with previous radiotherapy or chemotherapy, or with another concurrent cancer, were excluded from the study. Surgical tissue pieces of about 1-2.3 cm3 were preserved in RNAlater solution and were kept at -80 degrees C until use. The material sequenced was lung tumor tissue. The TCR sequence derives from a man aged 60 to 69 with non-small cell lung cancer. The chain is encoded by TRBV6-5 joined to TRBJ2-1; a stretch of 8 junction bases matches TRBD1. The CDR3 in this case is CACSPDRGARNERFF. The DNA is as follows: TGTGCCTGCAGCCCTGACAGGGGAGCTCGAAATGAGCGGTTCTTC.